The 11 T cell receptor beta chains below all came from one sample that was sequenced in a study of post-analysis software for immune sequencing data. Broader study findings: Four or five TRBV segments, including TRBV5-6, TRBV5-1 and TRBV20-1, were more frequent in patients than controls.

These TCRs' antigens remain unknown. The TCR beta cDNA libraries contained unique molecular identifiers. TCRdb passed the PCR reads through MiXCR, listing each CDR3 protein once. This table holds roughly 700,000 distinct CDR3 sequences, roughly 29% found once. Sequencing was performed on blood. The origin of the receptors is a girl under 18 with multiple sclerosis.

The CDR3 DNA is TGCGCCAGCAGCTTGGAGGGTATTGAGCAGTTCTTC. Amino acid sequence: CASSLEGIEQFF. The rearrangement uses TRBV5-1 and TRBJ2-1; D unclear. CDR1 SGHRS and CDR2 YFSETQ come from the germline V gene. The CDR3 consists of 12 residues. Trimming stripped 0 bases from V and 9 bases from J, with 7 bases between.

The chain links TRBV11-1 to TRBJ1-1, with D tentatively TRBD1 (5 bases). The V gene's germline CDR1 is SGHAT and CDR2 FQDESV (reference sequence). Trimming stripped 5 bases from V and 5 bases from J, with 18 bases between. This CDR3 region has 15 residues. The CDR3 DNA is TGTGCCAGCAGCCCAACGGACTGGGGGGAGACTGAAGCTTTCTTT. Translation gives CASSPTDWGETEAFF.

V and J are TRBV28 and TRBJ1-5; 8 nucleotides agree with TRBD1. There are 15 residues in the CDR3. The ends lost 6 bases at V and 6 bases at J; junction bases unmatched: 10. Germline assignment: CDR1 MDHEN and CDR2 SYDVKM. The CDR3: CASRQQGGTSQPQHF. The CDR3 DNA sequence: TGTGCCAGCAGGCAACAGGGGGGGACTAGTCAGCCCCAGCATTTT. Full variable domain (rest looked up from reference TRBV28 and TRBJ1-5): DVKVTQSSRYLVKRTGEKVFLECVQDMDHENMFWYRQDPGLGLRLIYFSYDVKMKEKGDIPEGYSVSREKKERFSLILESASTNQTSMYLCASRQQGGTSQPQHFGDGTRLSIL.

This clonotype was seen ten or more times. The chain has TRBV13 and TRBJ2-1; no firm D call. The CDR3 is 15 residues long. Germline-derived CDR1 and CDR2 are PRHDT and FYEKMQ (reference sequence). V lost 2 bases, J lost 3 bases, and 11 bases lay in between. In DNA, the CDR3 is TGTGCCAGCAGCTTACTAGGACCTCGCTACAATGAGCAGTTCTTC. Translated: CASSLLGPRYNEQFF.

This clonotype was observed a handful of times. V gene TRBV11-2 combines with J gene TRBJ2-1, with D unclear. Germline V CDR1 and CDR2: SGHAT, FQNNGV. This CDR3 comprises 16 residues. V lost 4 bases to trimming and J lost 0 bases, with 13 bases between them. CDR3 bases: TGTGCCAGCAGCTCCCGGGTGCGTAGCTCCTACAATGAGCAGTTCTTC. Protein sequence: CASSSRVRSSYNEQFF.

V is TRBV10-3 and J is TRBJ2-1; 10 bases agree with TRBD2. Unmatched junction bases numbered 20, after V lost 3 bases and J lost 9 bases. Per the germline V gene, CDR1 is ENHRY and CDR2 is SYGVKD. The CDR3 has 19 residues. In nucleotides, the CDR3 is TGTGCCATCAGTGAAGCGACAGGGAAGATACGGGCTAGCGGGAGTGAGCAGTTCTTC. This codes for CAISEATGKIRASGSEQFF.

The chain combines TRBV27 with TRBJ1-4; 7 nucleotides agree with TRBD1. This CDR3 is built from 15 residues. Germline V CDR1 and CDR2: MNHEY, SMNVEV (reference sequence). Trimming took 4 bases from V and 4 from J; bases not matched to a gene: 6. The CDR3 bases are TGTGCCAGCAGTTCAGTGGGACAGATTAATGAAAAACTGTTTTTT. This translates into CASSSVGQINEKLFF. The complete variable domain, with remaining parts taken from reference TRBV27 and TRBJ1-4, reads EAQVTQNPRYLITVTGKKLTVTCSQNMNHEYMSWYRQDPGLGLRQIYYSMNVEVTDKGDVPEGYKVSRKEKRNFPLILESPSPNQTSLYFCASSSVGQINEKLFFGSGTQLSVL.

Only a few counts were recorded for this clonotype. The gene calls are TRBV4-3 and TRBJ2-1, with a tentative D call TRBD2 (6 bases). The CDR3 runs to 17 residues. Looked up from germline, CDR1 is LGHNA and CDR2 is YSLEER. V lost 1 base to trimming and J lost 3 bases, with 16 bases between them. The CDR3: CASSQALGLSFYNEQFF. CDR3 nucleotide sequence: TGCGCCAGCAGCCAAGCCCTCGGACTAAGTTTCTACAATGAGCAGTTCTTC.

The J gene is TRBJ2-1, the V gene TRBV6-5, with 12 bases identical to TRBD2. Germline assignment: CDR1 MNHEY and CDR2 SVGAGI. The V and J ends lost 5 bases and 12 bases, in that order; junction bases with no gene match: 11. The CDR3 spans 15 residues. The CDR3 DNA reads TGTGCCAGCAGTCCGAGGACTAGCGGGGCCCTTGGGCAGTTCTTC. Amino acids: CASSPRTSGALGQFF.

In this sample, this clonotype turned up a few times. The chain has TRBV6-5 and TRBJ2-1; TRBD1 is a possible D gene (6 bases). V shed 2 bases and J shed 7 bases, with 12 bases lying between them. Germline V gene data show CDR1 as MNHEY and CDR2 as SVGAGI. The CDR3 loop spans 14 amino acids. In DNA form, the CDR3 reads TGTGCCAGCAGTTACGGGGACACCCGGAATGAGCAGTTCTTC. Translated: CASSYGDTRNEQFF.

The genes are TRBV20-1 and TRBJ2-7; D may be TRBD1 or TRBD2 (5 bases each). CDR3 length: 12 residues. Per the germline V gene, CDR1 is DFQATT and CDR2 is SNEGSKA (reference sequence). CDR3 nucleotides: TGCAGGCCGAAAGACAGAGGGTACGAGCAGTACTTC. Translating gives CRPKDRGYEQYF.